Listed below are T cell receptor beta chains from one sample, sequenced in a study of blood T cell repertoires in COVID-19. Here immunoSEQ multiplex PCR was the method, and the copy in TCRdb shows in-frame clones only, minus some. Of fewer than 650,000 clones detected, less than 90% appear once; the ten largest clones hold about 8%. Material: peripheral blood. The receptors derive from a woman between 45 and 60 years old with COVID-19, enrolled during active disease. CDR3s include the opening cysteine and the closing phenylalanine or tryptophan. A D gene is named only where the DNA matches it firmly. The size entry is marked missing in some rows and otherwise reads once, few, many or a size class.

d_gene	v_gene	abundance	j_gene	CDR3nt	CDR3aa
NA	TRBV3-1/TRBV3-2	NA	TRBJ2-7	TGTGCCAGCAGCCAAGGGGCCACGTACGAGCAGTACTTC	CASSQGATYEQYF
TRBD1	TRBV18	NA	TRBJ1-4	TGTGCCAGCTCATCCGGACAGGGGCGTAGATCTAATGAAAAACTGTTTTTT	CASSSGQGRRSNEKLFF
NA	TRBV18	NA	TRBJ1-1	TGTGCCAGCTCACCACCGGCTTGGGGGGAAGAAGCTTTCTTT	CASSPPAWGEEAFF
NA	TRBV27	NA	TRBJ1-1	TGTGCCAGCAGTTTAGGAGGGGACCCTGAAGCTTTCTTT	CASSLGGDPEAFF
TRBD2	TRBV2	NA	TRBJ2-1	TGTGCCAGCAGTGCTGAAGCCGGGACTAGCGGCTACAATGAGCAGTTCTTC	CASSAEAGTSGYNEQFF
NA	TRBV3-1/TRBV3-2	NA	TRBJ1-1	TGTGCCGGCCGGATCGGGACAGAAGCTTTCTTT	CAGRIGTEAFF
NA	TRBV6-5	once	TRBJ1-3	TGTGCCAGCCTGCAGGTCTCTGGAAACACCATATATTTT	CASLQVSGNTIYF
NA	TRBV30	once	TRBJ1-2	TGTGCCTGGAGTGGAGGTTATGGCTACACCTTC	CAWSGGYGYTF
NA	TRBV7-6	NA	TRBJ2-1	TGTGCCAGCAGCTTAGCGGTCTTAACGAGCTCCTACAATGAGCAGTTCTTC	CASSLAVLTSSYNEQFF
TRBD1	TRBV27	NA	TRBJ2-3	TGTGCCAGCAGAGACAGGGTTACAGATACGCAGTATTTT	CASRDRVTDTQYF
NA	TRBV29-1	once	TRBJ2-7	TGCAGCGCTTCGGGATTCGACGACGAGCAGTACTTC	CSASGFDDEQYF
TRBD1	TRBV6-5	NA	TRBJ1-2	TGTGCCAGCAGTCACGACCTCCGGGACAGAGGAGGCTACACCTTC	CASSHDLRDRGGYTF
NA	TRBV6-5	NA	TRBJ1-1	TGTGCCAGCAGCCTGGACAGCTTCACTGAAGCTTTCTTT	CASSLDSFTEAFF
NA	TRBV6-5	few	TRBJ2-7	TGTGCCAGCAGTTCGGACAGCCCGTACGAGCAGTACTTC	CASSSDSPYEQYF
NA	TRBV18	once	TRBJ2-3	TGTGCCAGCTCACCGTCGACGGGGAGCACAGATACGCAGTATTTT	CASSPSTGSTDTQYF
NA	TRBV27	NA	TRBJ2-7	TGTGCCAGCAGTTTATCGTTTAGCTTCGATCAGTACTTC	CASSLSFSFDQYF
NA	TRBV21-1	NA	TRBJ1-1	TGTGCCAGCAGCAGCCGGGACAGGGTAGGGAACACTGAAGCTTTCTTT	CASSSRDRVGNTEAFF
NA	TRBV18	NA	TRBJ1-1	TGTGCCAGCTCCGCTAATGGGGGGGAAGAAGCTTTCTTT	CASSANGGEEAFF
NA	TRBV30	NA	TRBJ1-1	TGTGTCCTGGATAGGGGTAGGAACACTGAAGCTTTCTTT	CVLDRGRNTEAFF
TRBD1	TRBV5-1	NA	TRBJ1-2	TGCGCCAGCAGTTACGGGCAGGGGGGTGATGGCTACACCTTC	CASSYGQGGDGYTF
TRBD1	TRBV29-1	NA	TRBJ1-4	TGCAGCGTTGAAGTGGGGACAGGGTATGAAAAACTGTTTTTT	CSVEVGTGYEKLFF
TRBD1	TRBV19	NA	TRBJ2-7	TGTGCCAGTACTGCCGGGCAGGGGGCCTACGAGCAGTACTTC	CASTAGQGAYEQYF